This is a list of T cell receptor beta chains from one sample in a study of T cells in tuberculosis. The method was immunoSEQ multiplex PCR; TCRdb's version includes in-frame clones alone and lacks a portion of them. The table has 30,000 to 35,000 clones, about 90% seen once. The starting material was PBMCs, obtained at tuberculosis diagnosis. Receptor source: an adult with tuberculosis. Some clones in this sample may be carry-over from other donors' samples. Each CDR3 is given with its conserved first and last residue. Fields, in order: CDR3 protein, J gene, V gene.

CDR3aa: CASSVNQPQHF
j_gene: TRBJ1-5
v_gene: TRBV6-1

CDR3aa: CASSLRPPGQGGEQFF
j_gene: TRBJ2-1
v_gene: TRBV7-9

CDR3aa: CASRQRGGERDTQYF
j_gene: TRBJ2-3
v_gene: TRBV2

CDR3aa: CASSIPDSYEQYF
j_gene: TRBJ2-7
v_gene: TRBV19

CDR3aa: CASNQGAVQPQHF
j_gene: TRBJ1-5
v_gene: TRBV19

CDR3aa: CATSRGQENTEAFF
j_gene: TRBJ1-1
v_gene: TRBV15

CDR3aa: CASSATGTGDGYTF
j_gene: TRBJ1-2
v_gene: TRBV6-1

CDR3aa: CASSLGPDRGSTYEQYF
j_gene: TRBJ2-7
v_gene: TRBV11-2

CDR3aa: CASSIDRGGYTF
j_gene: TRBJ1-2
v_gene: TRBV6-1

CDR3aa: CASSQVTGVANTEAFF
j_gene: TRBJ1-1
v_gene: TRBV4-2

CDR3aa: CASSYSMGGSHGYTF
j_gene: TRBJ1-2
v_gene: TRBV6-5

CDR3aa: CASSHPYTEAFF
j_gene: TRBJ1-1
v_gene: TRBV4-1

CDR3aa: CASSSLGGGADTQYF
j_gene: TRBJ2-3
v_gene: TRBV5-1

CDR3aa: CASSFPESLTGGKLFF
j_gene: TRBJ1-4
v_gene: TRBV28

CDR3aa: CASSFSRESGYTF
j_gene: TRBJ1-2
v_gene: TRBV5-1

CDR3aa: CASSVDMSPGGTEAFF
j_gene: TRBJ1-1
v_gene: TRBV9

CDR3aa: CASSPGVNTEAFF
j_gene: TRBJ1-1
v_gene: TRBV5-1

CDR3aa: CASSPTGVGYGYTF
j_gene: TRBJ1-2
v_gene: TRBV7-2

CDR3aa: CASSYSSGLGGTIYF
j_gene: TRBJ1-3
v_gene: TRBV6-6

CDR3aa: CASRTTGNEKLFF
j_gene: TRBJ1-4
v_gene: TRBV6-1

CDR3aa: CASSFLGVEPNSPLHF
j_gene: TRBJ1-6
v_gene: TRBV5-1

CDR3aa: CASSLGGTDYGYTF
j_gene: TRBJ1-2
v_gene: TRBV7-2

CDR3aa: CASSKLVLGLAASGTDTQYF
j_gene: TRBJ2-3
v_gene: TRBV5-1

CDR3aa: CASSLDSLSKAFF
j_gene: TRBJ1-1
v_gene: TRBV11-2

CDR3aa: CASSGHLTGELFF
j_gene: TRBJ2-2
v_gene: TRBV9

CDR3aa: CASKSDRGTWGANVLTF
j_gene: TRBJ2-6
v_gene: TRBV7-8

CDR3aa: CASSRTGITTGELFF
j_gene: TRBJ2-2
v_gene: TRBV6-6

CDR3aa: CASSWVLAGAYEQYF
j_gene: TRBJ2-7
v_gene: TRBV6-6

CDR3aa: CASSPLVPGQGTIETQYF
j_gene: TRBJ2-5
v_gene: TRBV5-1

CDR3aa: CASSFGQEYEQYF
j_gene: TRBJ2-7
v_gene: TRBV5-1

CDR3aa: CASSVPPGYTEAFF
j_gene: TRBJ1-1
v_gene: TRBV9

CDR3aa: CASSTRYNEQFF
j_gene: TRBJ2-1
v_gene: TRBV6-1

CDR3aa: CASTRVGRDYGYTF
j_gene: TRBJ1-2
v_gene: TRBV19

CDR3aa: CASSHGTSGGGSYEQYF
j_gene: TRBJ2-7
v_gene: TRBV14

CDR3aa: CASSFTGGAGNTIYF
j_gene: TRBJ1-3
v_gene: TRBV7-2

CDR3aa: CASSLQGAGYGYTF
j_gene: TRBJ1-2
v_gene: TRBV11-2

CDR3aa: CASSPLQGGGEKLFF
j_gene: TRBJ1-4
v_gene: TRBV18

CDR3aa: CASSSRGSEDTQYF
j_gene: TRBJ2-3
v_gene: TRBV11-2

CDR3aa: CASSEHTGGAVQFF
j_gene: TRBJ2-1
v_gene: TRBV6-4

CDR3aa: CASSGGVSGFAQNTEAFF
j_gene: TRBJ1-1
v_gene: TRBV5-1

CDR3aa: CASSHYRGGNTEAFF
j_gene: TRBJ1-1
v_gene: TRBV19

CDR3aa: CSVVPSGGSLRADTQYF
j_gene: TRBJ2-3
v_gene: TRBV29-1

CDR3aa: CASSYITGSYEQYF
j_gene: TRBJ2-7
v_gene: TRBV5-1

CDR3aa: CASSLGYGNGTDTQYF
j_gene: TRBJ2-3
v_gene: TRBV11-3

CDR3aa: CASSEYRGTYEQFF
j_gene: TRBJ2-1
v_gene: TRBV2

CDR3aa: CASSLAVSGANVLTF
j_gene: TRBJ2-6
v_gene: TRBV5-1